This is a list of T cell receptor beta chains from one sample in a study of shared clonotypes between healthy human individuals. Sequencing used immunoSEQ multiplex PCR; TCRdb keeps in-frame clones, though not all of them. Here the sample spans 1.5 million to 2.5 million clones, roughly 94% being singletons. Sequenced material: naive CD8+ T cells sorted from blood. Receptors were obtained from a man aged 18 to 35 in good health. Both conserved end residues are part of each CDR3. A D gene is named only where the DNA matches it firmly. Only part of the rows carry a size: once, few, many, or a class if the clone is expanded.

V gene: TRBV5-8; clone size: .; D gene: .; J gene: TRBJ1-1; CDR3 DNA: TGTGCCAGCAGCCCCACGGCCCGGGGAACTGAAGCTTTCTTT; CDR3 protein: CASSPTARGTEAFF
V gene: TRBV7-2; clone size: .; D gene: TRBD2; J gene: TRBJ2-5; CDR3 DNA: TGTGCCAGCAGCCAGAGCGGGGGGGTTAGCGAGACCCAGTACTTC; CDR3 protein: CASSQSGGVSETQYF
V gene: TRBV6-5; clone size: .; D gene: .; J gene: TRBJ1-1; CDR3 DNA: TGTGCCAGCAGTTACTCGACGGTAGGGACTGAAGCTTTCTTT; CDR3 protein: CASSYSTVGTEAFF
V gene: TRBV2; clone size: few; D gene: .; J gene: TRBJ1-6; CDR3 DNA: TGTGCCAGCAGTGATGGACAGACTTACTATTCACCCCTCCACTTT; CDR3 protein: CASSDGQTYYSPLHF
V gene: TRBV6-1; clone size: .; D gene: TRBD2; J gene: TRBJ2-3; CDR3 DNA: TGTGCCAGCAGTGACTATGAGACGGGAGGGAGCACAGATACGCAGTATTTT; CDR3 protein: CASSDYETGGSTDTQYF
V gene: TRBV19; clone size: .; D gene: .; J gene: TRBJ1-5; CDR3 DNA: TGTGCCAGTAGTAGGGGGGACGGGGAAGGAAATCAGCCCCAGCATTTT; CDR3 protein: CASSRGDGEGNQPQHF
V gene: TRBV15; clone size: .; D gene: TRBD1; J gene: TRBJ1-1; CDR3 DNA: TGTGCCACCAGCAGAATGCGGACAGGAACTAACACTGAAGCTTTCTTT; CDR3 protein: CATSRMRTGTNTEAFF
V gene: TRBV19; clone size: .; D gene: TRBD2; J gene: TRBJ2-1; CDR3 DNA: TGTGCCAGTAGTCCTCGGGGGGGTCTAGACAATGAGCAGTTCTTC; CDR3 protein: CASSPRGGLDNEQFF
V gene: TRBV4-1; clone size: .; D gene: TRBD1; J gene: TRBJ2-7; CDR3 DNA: TGCGCCAGCAGCCAATACGGGACAGTTACCTACGAGCAGTACTTC; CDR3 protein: CASSQYGTVTYEQYF
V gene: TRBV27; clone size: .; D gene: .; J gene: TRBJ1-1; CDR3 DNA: TGTGCCAGCAAGGCTCTAGGGGCGGTAAACACTGAAGCTTTCTTT; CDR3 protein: CASKALGAVNTEAFF
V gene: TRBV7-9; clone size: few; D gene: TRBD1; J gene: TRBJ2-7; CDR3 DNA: TGTGCCAGCAGCCCTTGGGACAGCTCCTACGAGCAGTACTTC; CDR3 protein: CASSPWDSSYEQYF
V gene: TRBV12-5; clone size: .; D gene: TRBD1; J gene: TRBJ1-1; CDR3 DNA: TGTGCTAGTGGTTTGGTAGGCCAGGGGGCACGAGGCACTGAAGCTTTCTTT; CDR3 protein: CASGLVGQGARGTEAFF
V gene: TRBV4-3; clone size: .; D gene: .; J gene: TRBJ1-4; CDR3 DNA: TGCGCCAGCAGCCAAGTTCTCGGCAGGGAAAATGAAAAACTGTTTTTT; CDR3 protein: CASSQVLGRENEKLFF
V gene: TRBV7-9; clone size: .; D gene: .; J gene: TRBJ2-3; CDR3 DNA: TGTGCCAGCAGGGACGGGAGTTTAGGTACGCAGTATTTT; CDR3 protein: CASRDGSLGTQYF
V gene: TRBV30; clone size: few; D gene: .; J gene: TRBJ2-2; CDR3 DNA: TGTGCCTGGAGTTCCGGGGCCGGGGAGCTGTTTTTT; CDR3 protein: CAWSSGAGELFF
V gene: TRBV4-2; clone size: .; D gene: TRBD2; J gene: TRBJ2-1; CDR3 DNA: TGTGCCAGCAGCCAAGATCCCTCTAGCGGGACCAACAATGAGCAGTTCTTC; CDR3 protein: CASSQDPSSGTNNEQFF
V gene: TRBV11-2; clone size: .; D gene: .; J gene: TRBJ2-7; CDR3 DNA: TGTGCCAGCAGCCCCCCAGGGGGGGTCTACGAGCAGTACTTC; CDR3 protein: CASSPPGGVYEQYF
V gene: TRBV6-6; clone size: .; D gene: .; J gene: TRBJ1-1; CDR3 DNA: TGTGCCAGCAACAACAGGGTTGGTGAAGCTTTCTTT; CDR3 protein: CASNNRVGEAFF
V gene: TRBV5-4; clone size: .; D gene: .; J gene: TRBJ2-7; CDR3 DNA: TGTGCCAGCAGCTTGGCGGACAGCACCTACGAGCAGTACTTC; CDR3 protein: CASSLADSTYEQYF
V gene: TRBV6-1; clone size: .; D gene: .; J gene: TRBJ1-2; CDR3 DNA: TGTGCCAGCAGTCCCGGGGCCCCAGCATTATATGGCTACACCTTC; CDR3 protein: CASSPGAPALYGYTF
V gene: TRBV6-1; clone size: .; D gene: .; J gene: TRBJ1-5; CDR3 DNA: TGTGCCAGCAGTGAACGGGGAGTTAGCAATCAGCCCCAGCATTTT; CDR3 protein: CASSERGVSNQPQHF
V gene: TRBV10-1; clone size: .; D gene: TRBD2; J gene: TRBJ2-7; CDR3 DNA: TGCGCCAGCAAGCGGGAGGGCCCTCTCTCCTACGAGCAGTACTTC; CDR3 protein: CASKREGPLSYEQYF
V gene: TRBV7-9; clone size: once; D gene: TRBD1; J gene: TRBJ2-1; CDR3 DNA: TGTGCCAGCAGCTCATCTCCCGGGACAGGGGAGCGCAATGAGCAGTTCTTC; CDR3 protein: CASSSSPGTGERNEQFF
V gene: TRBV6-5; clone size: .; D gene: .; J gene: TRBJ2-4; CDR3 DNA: TGTGCCGCAAGGGGGGAATTAGCCAAAAACATTCAGTACTTC; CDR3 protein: CAARGELAKNIQYF